The rows below give T cell receptor beta chains drawn from one sample of a study of T cells in Graves' hyperthyroidism and ophthalmopathy. MiXCR was run by TCRdb on the multiplex PCR reads, yielding one entry per CDR3 protein. The sample lists about 840,000 distinct CDR3 sequences, about 38% occurring once. Sequencing used blood. All receptors come from a man between 18 and 29 years old with Graves' hyperthyroidism. CDR3s include the opening cysteine and the closing phenylalanine or tryptophan. The order of the fields is CDR3 length, D gene, clone size, V gene, J gene, CDR3 DNA, CDR3 protein. D genes are given only for firm matches. The listing skips clone size in some rows; elsewhere it reads once, few, many or a size class.

15,.,.,TRBV7-2,TRBJ1-2,TGTGCCAGCAGCTTAGCGACGGGGACCTCGGGTGGCTACACCTTC,CASSLATGTSGGYTF
14,.,.,TRBV9,TRBJ1-5,TGTGCCAGCAGCGGGGGGGCATCTTATCAGCCCCAGCATTTT,CASSGGASYQPQHF
16,.,many,TRBV10-3,TRBJ1-5,TGTGCCATCAGCACTAGCCCGGACGGAAGGAATCAGCCCCAGCATTTT,CAISTSPDGRNQPQHF
13,TRBD1,.,TRBV25-1,TRBJ2-5,TGTGCCAGCACCAAGGGGGCCGGGGAGACCCAGTACTTC,CASTKGAGETQYF
11,.,.,TRBV25-1,TRBJ1-2,TGTGCCAGCAGATTGGGGTATGGCTACACCTTC,CASRLGYGYTF
11,TRBD1,few,TRBV12-3/TRBV12-4,TRBJ1-1,TGTGCCAAGGGACAGGGGGGTTCGGTTTTCTTT,CAKGQGGSVFF
13,.,.,TRBV20-1,TRBJ1-4,TGCAGTGCTAGAGATTTCTGGGATGAAAAACTGTTTTTT,CSARDFWDEKLFF
15,.,.,TRBV14,TRBJ2-7,TGTGCCAGCAGCCAAGGAGAGGACTTCGGAGACGAGCAGTACTTC,CASSQGEDFGDEQYF
15,.,many,TRBV2,TRBJ1-1,TGTGCCAGCAGTCCGGGAGAGGGAATCGAACCTGAAGCTTTCTTT,CASSPGEGIEPEAFF
14,.,many,TRBV2,TRBJ1-6,TGTGCCAGCAGCCCTGGATCCTATAATTCACCCCTCCACTTT,CASSPGSYNSPLHF
15,TRBD1,.,TRBV25-1,TRBJ1-6,TGTGCCAGCAGCCCAAGTGGACAGGGGCTATCACCCCTCCACTTT,CASSPSGQGLSPLHF
14,.,many,TRBV20-1,TRBJ2-6,TGCAGTGCTACGGACGGCTCTGGGGCCAACGTCCTGACTTTC,CSATDGSGANVLTF
14,.,.,TRBV10-2,TRBJ2-3,TGCGCCAGCAGTGAAGTCAGGGGCACAGATACGCAGTATTTT,CASSEVRGTDTQYF
15,.,.,TRBV5-6,TRBJ1-1,TGTGCCAGCAGCTCCCACCTCAGGGGGAACACTGAAGCTTTCTTT,CASSSHLRGNTEAFF
11,.,.,TRBV15,TRBJ2-2,TGTGCCACCAGTGAGACAGGGGAGCTGTTTTTT,CATSETGELFF
15,TRBD1,many,TRBV7-9,TRBJ1-4,TGTGCCAGCACTCCCGCCGACAGGGGACACGAAAAACTGTTTTTT,CASTPADRGHEKLFF
15,.,.,TRBV25-1,TRBJ2-3,TGTGCCAGCAGTGAGGGGACATCTAGAACGGATACGCAGTATTTT,CASSEGTSRTDTQYF
10,.,.,TRBV7-6,TRBJ2-7,TGTGCCAGCAGCGCCGGGATGCCGTACTTC,CASSAGMPYF
14,TRBD2,.,TRBV20-1,TRBJ2-7,TGCAGTGCGGCGAGACTAGCGGGAGAGGGCGAGCAGTACTTC,CSAARLAGEGEQYF
12,.,once,TRBV29-1,TRBJ1-1,TGCAGCGTTGATGGTTTGAGGACTGAAGCTTTCTTT,CSVDGLRTEAFF
15,TRBD2,.,TRBV2,TRBJ2-2,TGCGCCAGCCAAGTCCAGCGGGGAGGCACCGGGGAGCTGTTTTTT,CASQVQRGGTGELFF
12,.,.,TRBV12-3/TRBV12-4,TRBJ1-1,TGTGCCACAGAACAGGTTTCCACTGAAGCTTTCTTT,CATEQVSTEAFF
14,.,.,TRBV20-1,TRBJ2-7,TGCAGTGCTAGAGATCCGGTGGCCTCCTACGAGCAGTACTTC,CSARDPVASYEQYF
17,TRBD1,few,TRBV6-5,TRBJ1-3,TGTGCCAGCAGTCCCCAGGGAGGGGGCGCTTCTGGAAACACCATATATTTT,CASSPQGGGASGNTIYF
18,TRBD2,few,TRBV2,TRBJ2-5,TGTGCCAGCAGTCGAGAGGTTGACGGTCCGGGGGGCCAAGAGACCCAGTACTTC,CASSREVDGPGGQETQYF
15,.,many,TRBV9,TRBJ1-1,TGTGCCAGCAGCGTAGCTTTGGACATGAACACTGAAGCTTTCTTT,CASSVALDMNTEAFF
15,.,once,TRBV11-1,TRBJ2-5,TGTGCCAGCAGCGCGGGGACAGTCACACAAGAGACCCAGTACTTC,CASSAGTVTQETQYF
10,.,few,TRBV7-9,TRBJ1-2,TGTGCCACCGAGAGTATCGACTACACCTTC,CATESIDYTF
14,TRBD1,many,TRBV29-1,TRBJ2-5,TGCAGCGTTGGGACAGGGAGATTCGCAGAGACCCAGTACTTC,CSVGTGRFAETQYF
16,.,.,TRBV11-2,TRBJ2-7,TGTGCCAGCAGCGATCCCTCAGGGGGGAGAAATTACGAGCAGTACTTC,CASSDPSGGRNYEQYF
16,.,many,TRBV24-1,TRBJ1-5,TGTGCCACCAGTGATAGTGGGGAATATAGCAATCAGCCCCAGCATTTT,CATSDSGEYSNQPQHF
14,.,.,TRBV6-1,TRBJ2-2,TGTGCCAGCAATGACCAGGGTGGCGCCGGGGAGCTGTTTTTT,CASNDQGGAGELFF
14,TRBD2,.,TRBV20-1,TRBJ2-7,TGCAGTGCTAGAGATCGGGAGGGGGGCGACGAGCAGTACTTC,CSARDREGGDEQYF
14,.,.,TRBV10-3,TRBJ1-5,TGTGCCAGCAGTTCCCTCGGGGGCTATCAGCCCCAGCATTTT,CASSSLGGYQPQHF
17,TRBD1,.,TRBV9,TRBJ2-7,TGTGCCAGCAGCGTAGGGGGAGAGACAGGGGTCCCCTACGAGCAGTACTTC,CASSVGGETGVPYEQYF
15,.,many,TRBV24-1,TRBJ2-5,TGTGCCACCAGTGATTCCCGACGGGACCAAGAGACCCAGTACTTC,CATSDSRRDQETQYF
14,.,.,TRBV29-1,TRBJ2-5,TGCAGCTCCGGGGTTTCCCGATGGCGGGAGACCCAGTACTTC,CSSGVSRWRETQYF
11,.,many,TRBV10-3,TRBJ2-5,TGTGCCACAAGACCGGGGGAGACCCAGTACTTC,CATRPGETQYF
14,TRBD2,.,TRBV9,TRBJ2-7,TGTGCCAGCAGCCCGCCTCTAGCGGATTACGAGCAGTACTTC,CASSPPLADYEQYF
15,.,once,TRBV7-9,TRBJ1-2,TGCGCCAGCAGCCAAGATAGTTCCCAGAACTATGGCTACACCTTC,CASSQDSSQNYGYTF
15,.,.,TRBV25-1,TRBJ1-1,TGTGCCAGCAGTGAATGGCCCAGGGCTAAGGCTGAAGCTTTCTTT,CASSEWPRAKAEAFF
14,.,.,TRBV10-3,TRBJ1-5,TGTGCCAGCGCTCCCGGGACACACAATCAGCCCCAGCATTTT,CASAPGTHNQPQHF
16,TRBD2,.,TRBV7-8,TRBJ2-7,TGTGCCAGCAGCCAAGAACGGGGAGCGGGAGTCCACGAGCAGTACTTC,CASSQERGAGVHEQYF
10,.,many,TRBV19,TRBJ1-5,TGTGCCAGTGGTTTGAGGCCCCAGCATTTT,CASGLRPQHF
16,TRBD1,.,TRBV25-1,TRBJ1-4,TGTGCCAGCAGTTTAACAGGGGCGGCAACTAATGAAAAACTGTTTTTT,CASSLTGAATNEKLFF
17,.,.,TRBV25-1,TRBJ2-7,TGTGCCAGCAGTTTATCTGGTGGAGCTCCACGGCCCTACGAGCAGTACTTC,CASSLSGGAPRPYEQYF
12,.,many,TRBV24-1,TRBJ2-5,TGTGCCACCAGTGATTTGGGAGAGACCCAGTACTTC,CATSDLGETQYF
15,.,.,TRBV19,TRBJ1-5,TGTGCCAGTAGTACCCTTTGGGGTAGCAATCAGCCCCAGCATTTT,CASSTLWGSNQPQHF
11,.,.,TRBV27,TRBJ1-1,TGTGCCAGCAGGTATGCAGGGAAAGCTTTCTTT,CASRYAGKAFF
14,.,.,TRBV4-3,TRBJ2-7,TGCGCCAGGGGGAAGCGGGCGGGTTCTTGGGAGCAGTACTTC,CARGKRAGSWEQYF